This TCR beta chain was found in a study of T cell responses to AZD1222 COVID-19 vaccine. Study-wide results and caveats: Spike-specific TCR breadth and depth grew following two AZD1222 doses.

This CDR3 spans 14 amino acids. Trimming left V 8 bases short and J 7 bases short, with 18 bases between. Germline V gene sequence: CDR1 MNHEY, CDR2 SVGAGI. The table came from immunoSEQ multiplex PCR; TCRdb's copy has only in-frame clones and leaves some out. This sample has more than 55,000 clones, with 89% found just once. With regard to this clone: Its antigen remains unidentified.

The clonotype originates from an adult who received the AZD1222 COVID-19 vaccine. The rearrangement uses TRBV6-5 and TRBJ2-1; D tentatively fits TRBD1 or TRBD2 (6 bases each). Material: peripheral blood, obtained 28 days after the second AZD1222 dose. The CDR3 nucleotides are TGTGCCAGCGGGAGCCTAGCGAGGGGGAATGAGCAGTTCTTC. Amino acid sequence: CASGSLARGNEQFF.